The 3 T cell receptor beta chains presented below share a single source sample, sequenced in a study of tumor-infiltrating lymphocytes in oesophageal squamous cell carcinoma. TCRdb reprocessed the PCR reads with MiXCR, giving one entry per CDR3 protein. This table holds fewer than 20,000 distinct CDR3 sequences, approximately 40% found once. Sequences were obtained from normal esophageal tissue next to the tumor. The receptors come from a male donor with esophageal squamous cell carcinoma.

Remarks on this clonotype: A much larger clone sits a single nucleotide away, making a read error possible. V usage is TRBV5-3 and J usage is TRBJ1-1; 10 bases align to TRBD2. TRBJ2-3 explains the end of the DNA better; the J call may be wrong. TRBV5-3 belongs to the ORF category, with a function that is uncertain. CDR3 length: 16 amino acids. CDR3 in DNA: TGCGCCAGCAGCCGCAGGACTAGCGGATACACAGATACGCAGTATTTT. Amino acids: CASSRRTSGYTDTQYF.

For the CDR3, the DNA is TGTGCCAGCAGTTATGGGACTAGCGGGAGCGGGCAGTTCTTC. Residues: CASSYGTSGSGQFF. The rearrangement uses TRBV6-1 and TRBJ2-5; 14 positions match TRBD2. The end of the DNA fits TRBJ2-1 better, so the J call may be wrong. The CDR3 loop spans 14 amino acids. CDR1 and CDR2 from the germline V gene are MNHNS and SASEGT.

This clonotype was counted many times. At one boundary the junction diverges from the germline segment, which might be a read error. The chain couples TRBV12-3 or TRBV12-4 to TRBJ1-2; D gene unclear. The CDR3 runs 11 residues. The DNA for the CDR3 is TGTGCCAGCAGTCGTCCGCCGGAATTCTTCTTC. Translation gives CASSRPPEFFF.